The 9 T cell receptor beta chains below all came from one sample that was sequenced in a study of blood T cell repertoires in COVID-19. Sequencing was performed with immunoSEQ multiplex PCR; in TCRdb, only in-frame clones are kept and a portion is missing. The sample lists more than 150,000 clones, roughly 83% occurring once. Sequences were obtained from peripheral blood. The receptor source for this set is a man aged 18 to 30 with active or convalescent COVID-19.

The chain links TRBV5-1 to TRBJ2-5; 8 bases agree with TRBD1. Germline trimming cut 2 bases from V and 2 bases from J; bases unmatched to any gene: 8. The CDR3 has 16 amino acids. Germline V CDR1 and CDR2: SGHRS, YFSETQ. The CDR3 DNA reads as TGCGCCAGCAGCTTAGACAGGGGCGGAGATCAAGAGACCCAGTACTTC. It translates to CASSLDRGGDQETQYF. The full variable domain, with the rest looked up from reference TRBV5-1 and TRBJ2-5, is KAGVTQTPRYLIKTRGQQVTLSCSPISGHRSVSWYQQTPGQGLQFLFEYFSETQRNKGNFPGRFSGRQFSNSRSEMNVSTLELGDSALYLCASSLDRGGDQETQYFGPGTRLLVL.

The chain joins TRBV6-5 to TRBJ2-1; the match to TRBD1 covers 7 bases. The germline V gene encodes CDR1 MNHEY and CDR2 SVGAGI. The CDR3 covers 15 residues. Trimming at V came to 6 bases and at J to 3 bases, leaving 8 bases not matched to a gene. The CDR3 loop is CASSSDRALYNEQFF. The CDR3 DNA is TGTGCCAGCAGCAGCGACAGGGCCCTCTACAATGAGCAGTTCTTC.

This clone was observed a single time. V gene TRBV19 combines with J gene TRBJ2-7, with a tentative D call TRBD1 (5 bases). The CDR3 has 14 residues. The V gene lost 3 bases and the J gene lost 5 bases, with 14 bases spanning the gap. In germline, CDR1 is LNHDA, CDR2 SQIVND (reference sequence). CDR3 protein: CASSIPGKGDEQYF. CDR3 in DNA: TGTGCCAGTAGTATTCCAGGGAAAGGTGACGAGCAGTACTTC.

The V call is TRBV2, the J call TRBJ1-1; D ambiguous. CDR1 and CDR2 (germline): SNHLY, FYNNEI. The ends were cut back, 3 bases at V and 4 bases at J, with 12 bases in the middle. This CDR3 region has 14 residues. The CDR3 DNA reads as TGTGCCAGCAGTGACCCCGGGTTGGCCACTGAAGCTTTCTTT. It specifies CASSDPGLATEAFF.

The chain is built from TRBV11-2 and TRBJ2-1, with TRBD2 matching 10 bases. The CDR3 runs 17 residues. Looked up from germline, CDR1 is SGHAT and CDR2 is FQNNGV. Trimming removed 7 bases from V and 0 bases from J; junction bases left unmatched: 9. The CDR3 here is CASKLARTSGSYNEQFF. CDR3 DNA: TGTGCCAGCAAACTAGCGAGGACTAGCGGCTCCTACAATGAGCAGTTCTTC.

The rearrangement links TRBV15 to TRBJ2-7, with D perhaps TRBD1 (5 bases). CDR3 length: 15 residues. Looked up from germline, CDR1 is LNHNV and CDR2 is YYDKDF (reference sequence). V lost 0 bases and J lost 2, with 11 bases in between. CDR3 in amino acids: CATSRDPGPTYEQYF. The CDR3, as DNA: TGTGCCACCAGCAGAGATCCAGGGCCCACCTACGAGCAGTACTTC.

The chain combines TRBV19 with TRBJ2-7; 13 bases align to TRBD2. The CDR3 is 16 amino acids. V shed 3 bases, J shed 2 bases, and the junction held 4 bases outside the gene matches. Per germline, CDR1 LNHDA and CDR2 SQIVND (reference sequence). CDR3 bases: TGTGCCAGTAGTATCTACGGGACTAGCGGGGCCTACGAGCAGTACTTC. As protein: CASSIYGTSGAYEQYF.

The chain links TRBV6-2 or TRBV6-3 to TRBJ1-5; D remains unclear. The CDR3 covers 14 residues. CDR1 and CDR2 from the germline V gene are MNHEY and SVGEGT. V lost 2 bases, J lost 0 bases, and 5 bases lay in between. This CDR3 reads CASSYLYSNQPQHF. The CDR3 DNA reads TGTGCCAGCAGTTACCTGTATAGCAATCAGCCCCAGCATTTT.

Only one count was recorded for this clone. The CDR3 DNA is TGTGCCAGCAGCTCCCTTGGGGGGAGAGTGTACGAGCAGTACTTC. Residues: CASSSLGGRVYEQYF. The chain has TRBV7-9 and TRBJ2-7; tentatively, D is TRBD2 (6 bases). V lost 4 bases to trimming and J lost 4 bases, with 17 bases between them. The CDR3 covers 15 residues. Germline loops: CDR1 SEHNR, CDR2 FQNEAQ (reference sequence).